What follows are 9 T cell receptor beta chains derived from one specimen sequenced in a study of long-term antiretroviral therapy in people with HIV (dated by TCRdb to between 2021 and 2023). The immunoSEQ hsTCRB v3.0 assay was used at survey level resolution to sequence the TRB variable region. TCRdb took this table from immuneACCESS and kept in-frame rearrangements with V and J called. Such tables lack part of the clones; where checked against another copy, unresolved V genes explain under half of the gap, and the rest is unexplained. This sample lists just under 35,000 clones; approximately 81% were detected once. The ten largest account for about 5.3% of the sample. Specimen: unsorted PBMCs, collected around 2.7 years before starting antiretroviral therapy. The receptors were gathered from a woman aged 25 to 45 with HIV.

Written as DNA, the CDR3 is TGTGCCAGCAGCCCACTGCTGGGGGGGAAGGGTAAAGAGACCCAGTACTTC. Residues: CASSPLLGGKGKETQYF. The chain couples TRBV7-9 to TRBJ2-5, with 7 nucleotides matching TRBD2. This CDR3 has 17 amino acids. The J segment lost 3 bases and the V segment lost 5 bases, leaving 15 bases of the junction unmatched. Germline V gene sequence: CDR1 SEHNR, CDR2 FQNEAQ (reference sequence). Supplemented by reference TRBV7-9 and TRBJ2-5, the full variable domain reads DTGVSQNPRHKITKRGQNVTFRCDPISEHNRLYWYRQTLGQGPEFLTYFQNEAQLEKSRLLSDRFSAERPKGSFSTLEIQRTEQGDSAMYLCASSPLLGGKGKETQYFGPGTRLLVL.

CDR3 loop: CASSLILAGVADTQYF. CDR3 nucleotides: TGTGCCAGCAGCTTGATTCTGGCGGGGGTGGCAGATACGCAGTATTTT. The chain carries TRBV5-4 and TRBJ2-3, with TRBD2 matching over 7 bases. The CDR3 totals 16 residues. V shed 1 base and J 4 bases; nucleotides not matched to a gene: 9. Per germline, CDR1 SGHNT and CDR2 YYREEE (reference sequence).

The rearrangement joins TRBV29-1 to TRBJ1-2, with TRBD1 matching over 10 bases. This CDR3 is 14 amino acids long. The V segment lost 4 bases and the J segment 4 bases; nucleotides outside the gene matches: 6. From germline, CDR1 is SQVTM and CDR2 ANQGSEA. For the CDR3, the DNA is TGCAGCGTTGTCGGGGACAGGGGAAGCTATGGCTACACCTTC. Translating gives CSVVGDRGSYGYTF.

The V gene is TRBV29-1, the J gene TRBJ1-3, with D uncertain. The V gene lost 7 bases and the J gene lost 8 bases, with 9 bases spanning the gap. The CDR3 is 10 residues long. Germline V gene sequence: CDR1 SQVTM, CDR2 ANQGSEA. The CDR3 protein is CSAAADTIYF. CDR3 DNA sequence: TGCAGCGCCGCGGCGGACACCATATATTTT.

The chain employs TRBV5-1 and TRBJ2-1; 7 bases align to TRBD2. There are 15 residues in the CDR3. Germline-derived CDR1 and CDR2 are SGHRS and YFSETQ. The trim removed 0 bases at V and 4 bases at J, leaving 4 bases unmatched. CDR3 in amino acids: CASSLVGGIYNEQFF. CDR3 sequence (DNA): TGCGCCAGCAGCTTGGTCGGGGGGATTTACAATGAGCAGTTCTTC.

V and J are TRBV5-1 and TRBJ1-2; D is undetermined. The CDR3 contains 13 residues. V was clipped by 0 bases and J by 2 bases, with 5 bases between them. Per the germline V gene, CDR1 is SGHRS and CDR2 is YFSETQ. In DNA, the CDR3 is TGCGCCAGCAGCTTGGACATAAACTATGGCTACACCTTC. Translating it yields CASSLDINYGYTF.

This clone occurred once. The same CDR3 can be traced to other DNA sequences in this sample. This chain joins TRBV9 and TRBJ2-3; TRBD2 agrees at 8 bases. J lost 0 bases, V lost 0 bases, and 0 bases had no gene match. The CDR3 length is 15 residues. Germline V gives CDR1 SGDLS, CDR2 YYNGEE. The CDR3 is CASSVVAGSTDTQYF. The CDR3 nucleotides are TGTGCCAGCAGCGTAGTAGCGGGGAGCACAGATACGCAGTATTTT.

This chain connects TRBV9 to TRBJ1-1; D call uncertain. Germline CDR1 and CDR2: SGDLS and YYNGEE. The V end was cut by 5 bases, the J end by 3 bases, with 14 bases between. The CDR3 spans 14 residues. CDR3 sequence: CASREMGGDTEAFF. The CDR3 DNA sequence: TGTGCCAGCAGGGAAATGGGCGGCGACACTGAAGCTTTCTTT.

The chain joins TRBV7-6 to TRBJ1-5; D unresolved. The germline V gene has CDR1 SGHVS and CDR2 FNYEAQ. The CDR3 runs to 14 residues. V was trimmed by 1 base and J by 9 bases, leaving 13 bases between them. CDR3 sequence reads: CASSLEGPHWPQHF. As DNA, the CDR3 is TGTGCCAGCAGCTTAGAAGGGCCCCATTGGCCCCAGCATTTT.